This entry lists 17 T cell receptor beta chains sequenced from one sample in a study of CD8 T cells in ankylosing spondylitis. Points from the study as a whole: What seemed typical of ankylosing spondylitis blood was a TCR beta motif built from 8 or 9 highly homologous variants.

TCRdb itself ran the 5' RACE reads through MiXCR, one entry per CDR3 protein. Here the sample spans 100,000 to 150,000 distinct CDR3 sequences, about 15% being singletons. What these receptors recognize is not known. Sample: blood, either unsorted or a sorted T cell fraction (not recorded which). The receptors were gathered from a male donor with ankylosing spondylitis.

J is TRBJ2-7 and V is TRBV20-1; D gene unclear. The germline gives CDR1 DFQATT, CDR2 SNEGSKA (reference sequence). Between the trimmed V and J ends, which lost 3 bases and 3 bases, there was a span of 6 bases. The CDR3 has 11 residues. The CDR3, as DNA: TGCAGTGCTAGGGTGCTCTACGAGCAGTACTTC. This codes for CSARVLYEQYF.

This clonotype occurred many times. The V and J genes are TRBV7-2 and TRBJ1-6; 10 positions agree with TRBD1. The germline gives CDR1 SGHTA, CDR2 FQGNSA. The CDR3 contains 15 residues. Unmatched junction bases numbered 8, after V lost 5 bases and J lost 10 bases. The CDR3 DNA follows: TGTGCCAGCAGCCAACTGACAGGGGGCGCGTCACCCCTCCACTTT. It specifies CASSQLTGGASPLHF.

This clonotype has ten or more counts. This sequence joins TRBV27 and TRBJ2-7; possibly TRBD1 or TRBD2 for D (5 bases each). The CDR3 is 12 residues long. V lost 2 bases and J lost 5, with 7 bases in between. Germline V CDR1 and CDR2: MNHEY, SMNVEV (reference sequence). The CDR3 nucleotides read TGTGCCAGCAGTTTAGTGGGGGACGAGCAGTACTTC. Translated: CASSLVGDEQYF.

Only a few counts were recorded for this clonotype. This chain joins TRBV28 and TRBJ2-5; D is ambiguous. The CDR3 covers 14 residues. The V and J ends lost 3 bases and 2 bases respectively, with 10 bases between them. Germline loops: CDR1 MDHEN, CDR2 SYDVKM. Written as DNA, the CDR3 is TGTGCCAGCAGTTTTATAGGGTCACAAGAGACCCAGTACTTC. Translation: CASSFIGSQETQYF.

In its sample, this clonotype was seen many times. The V and J genes are TRBV29-1 and TRBJ2-1; D call uncertain. This CDR3 spans 11 amino acids. Trimming shortened V by 6 bases and J by 4 bases, and 7 bases separated the two germline ends. Germline assignment: CDR1 SQVTM and CDR2 ANQGSEA. The CDR3 sequence: CSVSVYNEQFF. For the CDR3, the DNA is TGCAGCGTATCCGTTTACAATGAGCAGTTCTTC.

This clonotype has only a few counts. The chain employs TRBV27 and TRBJ1-1, with 10 bases identical to TRBD1. Germline V gives CDR1 MNHEY, CDR2 SMNVEV (reference sequence). V lost 0 bases and J lost 10; bases outside the gene matches: 5. This CDR3 has 14 amino acids. The CDR3 spells CASSLSGTGDAAFF. CDR3 sequence (DNA): TGTGCCAGCAGTTTATCAGGGACAGGGGATGCAGCTTTCTTT.

This rearrangement joins TRBV28 to TRBJ1-1; the D is unclear. The germline V and J ends were trimmed by 2 bases and 0 bases, with 10 bases remaining between them. The germline CDR1 and CDR2 sequences are MDHEN and SYDVKM. This CDR3 spans 15 amino acids. This CDR3 reads CASSLQEGMNTEAFF. In DNA form, the CDR3 reads TGTGCCAGCAGTTTACAGGAAGGCATGAACACTGAAGCTTTCTTT. Looking up the rest from reference TRBV28 and TRBJ1-1 gives the full variable domain: DVKVTQSSRYLVKRTGEKVFLECVQDMDHENMFWYRQDPGLGLRLIYFSYDVKMKEKGDIPEGYSVSREKKERFSLILESASTNQTSMYLCASSLQEGMNTEAFFGQGTRLTVV.

The chain couples TRBV3-1 to TRBJ2-1; D is perhaps TRBD2 (5 bases). The CDR3 is made up of 18 amino acids. The germline V gene has CDR1 LGHDT and CDR2 YNNKEL (reference sequence). The germline V and J ends were trimmed by 0 bases and 8 bases, with 23 bases remaining between them. The CDR3 here is CASSQETFRGEFFDEQFF. The CDR3 DNA is TGTGCCAGCAGCCAAGAAACCTTCCGGGGTGAGTTTTTCGATGAGCAGTTCTTC.

CDR3 bases: TGTGCCAGCAGCTTATTTCTAGCGGGGAGCTCAGGGTACAATGAGCAGTTCTTC. It codes for CASSLFLAGSSGYNEQFF. The chain couples TRBV11-2 to TRBJ2-1; 9 nucleotides align to TRBD2. The CDR3 loop spans 18 amino acids. The trim removed 2 bases at V and 4 bases at J, leaving 12 bases unmatched. Germline V gene sequence: CDR1 SGHAT, CDR2 FQNNGV.

There are a few counts of this clonotype. The V and J genes are TRBV9 and TRBJ2-1; D is undetermined. With 3 bases removed from V and 8 bases from J, the gap between germline ends came to 9 bases. The CDR3 covers 12 residues. CDR1 is SGDLS, CDR2 YYNGEE, per germline. The DNA for the CDR3 is TGTGCCAGCAGCGCGAACGGCGATGAGCAGTTCTTC. Translated: CASSANGDEQFF.

This clonotype was picked up many times. The rearrangement joins TRBV7-9 to TRBJ2-3; TRBD2 is a possible D gene (5 bases). The CDR3 has 13 amino acids. V lost 5 bases, J lost 3 bases, and 9 bases lay in between. Germline assignment: CDR1 SEHNR and CDR2 FQNEAQ (reference sequence). The CDR3 region is CASSPPGTDTQYF. CDR3 nucleotides: TGTGCCAGCAGCCCCCCGGGGACAGATACGCAGTATTTT.

In this sample, this clonotype turned up many times. The chain is built from TRBV29-1 and TRBJ2-1; D gene ambiguous. Germline-derived CDR1 and CDR2 are SQVTM and ANQGSEA. CDR3 length: 10 residues. Trimming took off 4 bases at V and 6 bases at J, with 4 bases between the two ends. The CDR3 DNA reads as TGCAGCGTTGGTCCCAATGAGCAGTTCTTC. It translates to CSVGPNEQFF.

The chain has TRBV14 and TRBJ1-2; 7 nucleotides line up with TRBD1. CDR1 SGHDN and CDR2 FVKESK come from the germline V gene. V lost 3 bases to trimming and J lost 4 bases; unmatched junction nucleotides: 5. This CDR3 has 14 amino acids. CDR3 in amino acids: CASSHLQGGYGYTF. CDR3 nucleotides: TGTGCCAGCAGCCATCTGCAGGGGGGCTATGGCTACACCTTC.

This clonotype was detected many times. The chain has TRBV7-6 and TRBJ1-5; D might be TRBD1 (5 bases). V was trimmed by 7 bases and J by 1 base, leaving 11 bases between them. Germline V gene sequence: CDR1 SGHVS, CDR2 FNYEAQ. The CDR3 is 14 residues long. The CDR3 protein is CASTLGLSNQPQHF. As DNA, the CDR3 is TGTGCCAGCACTCTGGGGCTAAGCAATCAGCCCCAGCATTTT.

This rearrangement joins TRBV20-1 to TRBJ2-1, with 10 bases identical to TRBD2. Germline-derived CDR1 and CDR2 are DFQATT and SNEGSKA (reference sequence). This CDR3 is built from 18 residues. With 3 bases clipped from V and 7 bases from J, the junction kept 18 bases outside the gene matches. In DNA, the CDR3 is TGCAGTGCTAGCAGTCGGTCTAGCGGGAGTGTTCGAAGGAATGAGCAGTTCTTC. Translation gives CSASSRSSGSVRRNEQFF.

J is TRBJ2-5 and V is TRBV5-4; D remains unclear. CDR3 length: 12 amino acids. From germline, CDR1 is SGHNT and CDR2 YYREEE (reference sequence). Between the trimmed V and J ends, which lost 7 bases and 5 bases, there was a span of 12 bases. The CDR3 here is CASGFPMETQYF. CDR3 nucleotide sequence: TGTGCCAGCGGATTCCCGATGGAGACCCAGTACTTC.

This clonotype has a handful of counts. The chain combines TRBV12-3 or TRBV12-4 with TRBJ2-1, with 11 bases fitting TRBD2. This CDR3 spans 18 amino acids. The V and J ends lost 7 bases and 6 bases, in that order; junction bases with no gene match: 17. CDR3 sequence (DNA): TGTGCCAGCACCCTACCCCCCTACATAGCGGGAGGGGGCAATGAGCAGTTCTTC. This gives the protein CASTLPPYIAGGGNEQFF.